A single sample gave rise to the 2 T cell receptor beta chains below, sequenced in a study of blood T cell repertoires in COVID-19. This table comes from immunoSEQ multiplex PCR, and its TCRdb copy is limited to in-frame clones, with some not included. Of nearly 110,000 clones in the sample, roughly 83% were seen once. The sample comprised peripheral blood. Every receptor here comes from a human donor in a cohort sampled during active COVID-19.

The chain links TRBV4-2 to TRBJ2-5, with TRBD2 matching 8 bases. J was trimmed by 2 bases and V by 3 bases; bases with no gene match: 5. The CDR3 totals 15 residues. Per the germline V gene, CDR1 is LGHNA and CDR2 is YNFKEQ. CDR3 DNA sequence: TGTGCCAGCAGCCAGGGGATAGCGGGGCAAGAGACCCAGTACTTC. Encoded protein: CASSQGIAGQETQYF.

In DNA, the CDR3 is TGTGCCAGCAGCGAACCCTCGGACAGAAACTATGGCTACACCTTC. Protein sequence: CASSEPSDRNYGYTF. This chain links TRBV6-2 or TRBV6-3 with TRBJ1-2, with a possible D match to TRBD1 (6 bases). In germline, CDR1 is MNHEY, CDR2 SVGEGT. This CDR3 region has 15 residues. Trimming removed 6 bases from V and 2 bases from J, with 16 bases in between.